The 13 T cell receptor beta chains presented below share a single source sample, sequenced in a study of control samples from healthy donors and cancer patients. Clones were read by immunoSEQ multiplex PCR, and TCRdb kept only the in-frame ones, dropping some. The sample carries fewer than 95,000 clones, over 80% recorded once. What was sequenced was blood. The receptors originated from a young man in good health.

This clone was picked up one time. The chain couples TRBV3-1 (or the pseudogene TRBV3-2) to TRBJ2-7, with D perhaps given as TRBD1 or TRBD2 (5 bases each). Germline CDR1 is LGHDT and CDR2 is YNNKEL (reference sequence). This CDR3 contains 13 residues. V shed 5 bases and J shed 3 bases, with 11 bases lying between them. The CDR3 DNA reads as TGTGCCAGCAGCTCTGGGACCTTCTACGAGCAGTACTTC. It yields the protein CASSSGTFYEQYF.

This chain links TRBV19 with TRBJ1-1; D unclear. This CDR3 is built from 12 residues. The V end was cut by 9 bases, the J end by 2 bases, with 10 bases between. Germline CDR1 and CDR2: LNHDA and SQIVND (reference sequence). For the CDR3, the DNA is TGTGCCAGCACAAACCTTAACACTGAAGCTTTCTTT. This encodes CASTNLNTEAFF.

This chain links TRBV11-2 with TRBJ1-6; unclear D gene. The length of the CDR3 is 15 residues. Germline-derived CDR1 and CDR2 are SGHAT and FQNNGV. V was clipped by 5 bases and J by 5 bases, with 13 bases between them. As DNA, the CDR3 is TGTGCCAGCAGCCCATTGGGAAGGGATAATTCACCCCTCCACTTT. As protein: CASSPLGRDNSPLHF.

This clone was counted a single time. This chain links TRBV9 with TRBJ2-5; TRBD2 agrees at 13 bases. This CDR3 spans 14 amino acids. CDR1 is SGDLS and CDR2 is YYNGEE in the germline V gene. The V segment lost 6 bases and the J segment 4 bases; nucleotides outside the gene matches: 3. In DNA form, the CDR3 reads TGTGCCAGCACTACTAGCGGGGGGGCAGAGACCCAGTACTTC. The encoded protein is CASTTSGGAETQYF.

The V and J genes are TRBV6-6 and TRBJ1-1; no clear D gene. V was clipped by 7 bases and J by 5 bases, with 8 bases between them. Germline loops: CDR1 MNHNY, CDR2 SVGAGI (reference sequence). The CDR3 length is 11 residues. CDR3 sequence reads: CASTGRTEAFF. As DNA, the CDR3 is TGTGCCAGCACCGGACGAACTGAAGCTTTCTTT.

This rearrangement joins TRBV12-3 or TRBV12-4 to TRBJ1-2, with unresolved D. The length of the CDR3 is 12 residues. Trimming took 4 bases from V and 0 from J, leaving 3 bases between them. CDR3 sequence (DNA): TGTGCCAGCAGTTCAACTAACTATGGCTACACCTTC. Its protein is CASSSTNYGYTF.

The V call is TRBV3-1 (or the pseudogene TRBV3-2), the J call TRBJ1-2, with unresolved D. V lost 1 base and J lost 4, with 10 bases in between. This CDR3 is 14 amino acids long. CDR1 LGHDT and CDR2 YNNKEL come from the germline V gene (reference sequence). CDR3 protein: CASSQGRTAYGYTF. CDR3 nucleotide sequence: TGTGCCAGCAGCCAAGGTAGGACGGCCTATGGCTACACCTTC.

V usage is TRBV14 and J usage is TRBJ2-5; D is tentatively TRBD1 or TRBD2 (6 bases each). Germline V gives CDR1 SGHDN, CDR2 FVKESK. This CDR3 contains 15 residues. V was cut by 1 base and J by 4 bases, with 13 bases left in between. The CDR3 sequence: CASSQARGLIETQYF. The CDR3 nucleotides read TGTGCCAGCAGCCAAGCTCGGGGGCTGATAGAGACCCAGTACTTC.

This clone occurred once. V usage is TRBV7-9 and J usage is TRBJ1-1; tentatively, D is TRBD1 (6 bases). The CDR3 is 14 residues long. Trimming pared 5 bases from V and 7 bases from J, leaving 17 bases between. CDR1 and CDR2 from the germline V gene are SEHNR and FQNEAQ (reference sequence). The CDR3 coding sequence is TGTGCCAGCAGCGCCCGGGACAACGCTTATGAAGCTTTCTTT. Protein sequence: CASSARDNAYEAFF.

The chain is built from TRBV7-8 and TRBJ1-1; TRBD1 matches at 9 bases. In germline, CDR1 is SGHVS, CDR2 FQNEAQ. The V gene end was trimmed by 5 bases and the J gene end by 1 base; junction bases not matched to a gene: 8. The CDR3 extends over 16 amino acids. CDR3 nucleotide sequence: TGTGCCAGCAGCACTGGACAGGGGATCTCGAACACTGAAGCTTTCTTT. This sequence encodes CASSTGQGISNTEAFF.

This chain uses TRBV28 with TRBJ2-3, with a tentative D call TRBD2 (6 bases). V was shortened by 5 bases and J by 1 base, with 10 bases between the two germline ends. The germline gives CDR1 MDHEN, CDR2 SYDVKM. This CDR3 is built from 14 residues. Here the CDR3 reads CASSGDFGTDTQYF. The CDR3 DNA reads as TGTGCCAGCAGTGGGGACTTCGGCACAGATACGCAGTATTTT.

Here the CDR3 reads CASSSPPAGALGKAFF. The CDR3 DNA reads TGTGCCAGCAGTTCCCCCCCAGCAGGGGCCTTAGGGAAAGCTTTCTTT. The rearrangement links TRBV28 to TRBJ1-1; perhaps TRBD1 as D (6 bases). Trimming took 4 bases from V and 9 from J, leaving 24 bases between them. This CDR3 region has 16 residues. Germline CDR1 MDHEN, CDR2 SYDVKM.

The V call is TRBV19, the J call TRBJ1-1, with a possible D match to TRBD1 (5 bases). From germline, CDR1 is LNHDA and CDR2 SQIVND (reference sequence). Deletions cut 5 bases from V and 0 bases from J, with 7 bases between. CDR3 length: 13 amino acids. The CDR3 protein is CASSGQMNTEAFF. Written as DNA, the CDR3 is TGTGCCAGTAGTGGACAAATGAACACTGAAGCTTTCTTT.